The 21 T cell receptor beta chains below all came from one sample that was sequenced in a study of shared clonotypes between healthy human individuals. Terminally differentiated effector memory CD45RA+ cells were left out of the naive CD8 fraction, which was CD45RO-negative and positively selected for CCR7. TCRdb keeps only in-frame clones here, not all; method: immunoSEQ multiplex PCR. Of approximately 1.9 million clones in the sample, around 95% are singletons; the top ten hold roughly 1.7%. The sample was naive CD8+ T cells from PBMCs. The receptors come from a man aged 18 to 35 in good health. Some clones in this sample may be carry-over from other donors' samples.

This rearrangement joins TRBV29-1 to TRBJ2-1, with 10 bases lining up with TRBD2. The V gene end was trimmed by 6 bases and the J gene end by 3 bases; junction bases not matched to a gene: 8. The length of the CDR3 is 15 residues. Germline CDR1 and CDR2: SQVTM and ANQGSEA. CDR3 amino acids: CSVLPVAGGYNEQFF. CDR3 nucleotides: TGCAGCGTGTTGCCTGTAGCGGGAGGCTACAATGAGCAGTTCTTC.

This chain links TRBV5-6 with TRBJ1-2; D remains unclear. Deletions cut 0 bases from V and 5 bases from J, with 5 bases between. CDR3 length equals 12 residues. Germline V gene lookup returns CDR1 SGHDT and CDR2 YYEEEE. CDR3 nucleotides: TGTGCCAGCAGCTTGGGACAATATGGCTACACCTTC. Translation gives CASSLGQYGYTF. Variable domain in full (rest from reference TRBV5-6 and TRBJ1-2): DAGVTQSPTHLIKTRGQQVTLRCSPKSGHDTVSWYQQALGQGPQFIFQYYEEEERQRGNFPDRFSGHQFPNYSSELNVNALLLGDSALYLCASSLGQYGYTFGSGTRLTVV.

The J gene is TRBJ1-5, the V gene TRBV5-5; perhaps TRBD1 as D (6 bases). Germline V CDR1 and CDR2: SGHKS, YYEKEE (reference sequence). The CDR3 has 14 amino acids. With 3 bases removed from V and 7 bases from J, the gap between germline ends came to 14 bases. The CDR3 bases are TGTGCCAGCAGCTCGGGACCGAGGGGGCAGCCCCAGCATTTT. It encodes CASSSGPRGQPQHF.

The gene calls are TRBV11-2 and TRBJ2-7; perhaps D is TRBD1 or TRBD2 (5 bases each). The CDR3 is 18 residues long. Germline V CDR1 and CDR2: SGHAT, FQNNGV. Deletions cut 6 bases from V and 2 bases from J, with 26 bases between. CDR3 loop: CASSPAFGWGTIPYEQYF. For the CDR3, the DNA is TGTGCCAGCAGTCCCGCTTTCGGGTGGGGGACCATCCCCTACGAGCAGTACTTC.

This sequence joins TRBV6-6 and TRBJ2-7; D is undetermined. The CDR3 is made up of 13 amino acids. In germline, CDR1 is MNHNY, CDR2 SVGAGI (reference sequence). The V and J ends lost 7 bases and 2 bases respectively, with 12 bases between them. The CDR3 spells CASTARPAYEQYF. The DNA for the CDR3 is TGTGCCAGCACGGCCAGGCCAGCCTACGAGCAGTACTTC.

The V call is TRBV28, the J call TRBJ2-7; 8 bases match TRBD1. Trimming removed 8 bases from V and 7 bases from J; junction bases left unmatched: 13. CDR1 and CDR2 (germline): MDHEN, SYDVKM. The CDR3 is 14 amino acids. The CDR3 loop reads CASQNQGALREQYF. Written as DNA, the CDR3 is TGTGCCAGCCAGAACCAGGGGGCTCTACGGGAGCAGTACTTC.

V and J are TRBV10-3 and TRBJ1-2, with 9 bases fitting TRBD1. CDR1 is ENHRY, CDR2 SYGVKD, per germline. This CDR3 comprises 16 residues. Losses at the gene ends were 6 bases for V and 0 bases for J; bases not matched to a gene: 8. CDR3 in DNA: TGTGCCATCAGGCCGGACAGGGGACGACCTAACTATGGCTACACCTTC. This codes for CAIRPDRGRPNYGYTF.

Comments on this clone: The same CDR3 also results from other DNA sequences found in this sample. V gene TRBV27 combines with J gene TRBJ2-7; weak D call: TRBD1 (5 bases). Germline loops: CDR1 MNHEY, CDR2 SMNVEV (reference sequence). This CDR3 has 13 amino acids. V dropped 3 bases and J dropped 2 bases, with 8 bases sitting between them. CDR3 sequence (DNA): TGTGCCAGCAGTTTCTTAGGGGCCTACGAGCAGTACTTC. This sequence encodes CASSFLGAYEQYF.

CDR3 bases: TGTGCCAGCAGCCGGGACAGGGGTGTCAACGAGCAGTACTTC. The encoded protein is CASSRDRGVNEQYF. The chain couples TRBV7-9 to TRBJ2-7; 10 bases map to TRBD1. The CDR3 runs to 14 residues. With 5 bases clipped from V and 5 bases from J, the junction kept 6 bases outside the gene matches. The germline gives CDR1 SEHNR, CDR2 FQNEAQ (reference sequence).

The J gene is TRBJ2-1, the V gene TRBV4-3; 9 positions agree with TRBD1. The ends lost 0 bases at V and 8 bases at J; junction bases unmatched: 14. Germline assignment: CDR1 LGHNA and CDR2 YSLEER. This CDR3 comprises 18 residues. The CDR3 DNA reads TGCGCCAGCAGCCAAGAAGTTTGGGTGGGACAGGGAGTTCATGAGCAGTTCTTC. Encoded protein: CASSQEVWVGQGVHEQFF.

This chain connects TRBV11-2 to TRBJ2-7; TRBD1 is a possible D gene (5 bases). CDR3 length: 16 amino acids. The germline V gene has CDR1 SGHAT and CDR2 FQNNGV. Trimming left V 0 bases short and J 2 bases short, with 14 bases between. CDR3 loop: CASSLELRPGTYEQYF. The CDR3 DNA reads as TGTGCCAGCAGCTTAGAATTGAGGCCAGGGACCTACGAGCAGTACTTC.

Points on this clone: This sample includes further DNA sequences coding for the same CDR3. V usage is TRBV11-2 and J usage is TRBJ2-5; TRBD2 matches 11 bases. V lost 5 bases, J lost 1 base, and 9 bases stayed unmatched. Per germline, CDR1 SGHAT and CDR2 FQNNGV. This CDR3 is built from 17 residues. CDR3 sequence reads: CASSLPGLAGLQETQYF. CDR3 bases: TGTGCCAGCAGCCTACCCGGACTAGCGGGTCTCCAAGAGACCCAGTACTTC.

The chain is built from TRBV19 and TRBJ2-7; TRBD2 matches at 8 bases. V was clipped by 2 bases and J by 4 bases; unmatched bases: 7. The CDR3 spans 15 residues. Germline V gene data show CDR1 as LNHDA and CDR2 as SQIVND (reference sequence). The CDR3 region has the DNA TGTGCCAGTAGTATACGGGAGGGAGAACATTACGAGCAGTACTTC. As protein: CASSIREGEHYEQYF.

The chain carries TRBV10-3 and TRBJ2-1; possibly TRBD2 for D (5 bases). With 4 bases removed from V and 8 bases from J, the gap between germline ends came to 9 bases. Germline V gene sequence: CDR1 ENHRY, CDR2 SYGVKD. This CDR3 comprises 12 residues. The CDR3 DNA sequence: TGTGCCATCAGTGGACTGGAGGATGAGCAGTTCTTC. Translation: CAISGLEDEQFF.

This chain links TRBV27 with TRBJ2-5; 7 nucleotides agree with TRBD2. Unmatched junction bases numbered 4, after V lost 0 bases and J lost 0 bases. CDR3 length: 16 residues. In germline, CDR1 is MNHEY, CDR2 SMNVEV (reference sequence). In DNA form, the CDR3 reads TGTGCCAGCAGTTTATCGGCGGGAGATAACCAAGAGACCCAGTACTTC. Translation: CASSLSAGDNQETQYF.

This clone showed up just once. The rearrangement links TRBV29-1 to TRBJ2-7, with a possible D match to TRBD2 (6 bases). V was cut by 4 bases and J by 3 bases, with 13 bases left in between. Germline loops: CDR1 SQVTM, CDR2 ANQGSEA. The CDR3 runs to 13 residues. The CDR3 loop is CSVVGGAYYEQYF. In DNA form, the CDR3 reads TGCAGCGTTGTAGGCGGGGCTTACTACGAGCAGTACTTC.

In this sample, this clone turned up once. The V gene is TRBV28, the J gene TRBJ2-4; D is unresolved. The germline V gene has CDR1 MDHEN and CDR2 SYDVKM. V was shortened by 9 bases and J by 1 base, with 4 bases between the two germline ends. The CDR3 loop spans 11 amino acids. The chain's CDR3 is CASFAKNIQYF. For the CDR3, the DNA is TGTGCCAGTTTCGCCAAAAACATTCAGTACTTC.

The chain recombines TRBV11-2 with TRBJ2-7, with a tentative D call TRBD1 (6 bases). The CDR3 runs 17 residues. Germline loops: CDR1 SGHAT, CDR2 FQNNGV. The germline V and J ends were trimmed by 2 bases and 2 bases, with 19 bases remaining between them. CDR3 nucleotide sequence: TGTGCCAGCAGCTTATACCTCCGGACAGCGGAAACCTACGAGCAGTACTTC. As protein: CASSLYLRTAETYEQYF.

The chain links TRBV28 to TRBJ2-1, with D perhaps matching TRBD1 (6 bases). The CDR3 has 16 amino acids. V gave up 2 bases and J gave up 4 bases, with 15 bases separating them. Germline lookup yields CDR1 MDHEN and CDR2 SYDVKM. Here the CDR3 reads CASSLGVQGIYNEQFF. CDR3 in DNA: TGTGCCAGCAGTTTAGGGGTACAGGGAATATACAATGAGCAGTTCTTC.

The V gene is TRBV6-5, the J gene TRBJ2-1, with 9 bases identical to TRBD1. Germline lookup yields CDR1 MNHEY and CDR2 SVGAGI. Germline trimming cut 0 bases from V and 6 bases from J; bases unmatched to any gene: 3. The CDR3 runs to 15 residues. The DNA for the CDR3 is TGTGCCAGCAGTTACTCCGGGACAGGGCTCAATGAGCAGTTCTTC. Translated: CASSYSGTGLNEQFF.

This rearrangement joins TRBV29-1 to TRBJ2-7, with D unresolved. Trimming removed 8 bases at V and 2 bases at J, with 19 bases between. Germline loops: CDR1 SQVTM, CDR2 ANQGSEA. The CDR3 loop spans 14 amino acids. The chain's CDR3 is CSITPRDKTYEQYF. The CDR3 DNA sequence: TGCAGCATCACTCCGAGAGATAAAACCTACGAGCAGTACTTC.